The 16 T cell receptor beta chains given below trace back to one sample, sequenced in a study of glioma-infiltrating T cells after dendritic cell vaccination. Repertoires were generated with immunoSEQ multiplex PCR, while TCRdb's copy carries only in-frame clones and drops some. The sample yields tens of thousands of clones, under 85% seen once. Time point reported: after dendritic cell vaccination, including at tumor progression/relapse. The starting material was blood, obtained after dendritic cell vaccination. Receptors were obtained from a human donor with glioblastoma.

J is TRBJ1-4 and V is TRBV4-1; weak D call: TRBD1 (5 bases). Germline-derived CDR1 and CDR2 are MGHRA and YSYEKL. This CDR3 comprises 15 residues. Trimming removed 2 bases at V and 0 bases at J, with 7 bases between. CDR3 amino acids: CASSQPTATNEKLFF. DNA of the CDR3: TGCGCCAGCAGCCAACCGACAGCAACTAATGAAAAACTGTTTTTT.

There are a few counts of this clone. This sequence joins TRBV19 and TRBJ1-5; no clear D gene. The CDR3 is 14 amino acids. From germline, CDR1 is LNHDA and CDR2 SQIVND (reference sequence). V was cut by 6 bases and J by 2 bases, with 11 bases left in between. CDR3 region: CASSVQGGNQPQHF. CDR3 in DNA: TGTGCCAGTAGCGTTCAAGGAGGCAATCAGCCCCAGCATTTT.

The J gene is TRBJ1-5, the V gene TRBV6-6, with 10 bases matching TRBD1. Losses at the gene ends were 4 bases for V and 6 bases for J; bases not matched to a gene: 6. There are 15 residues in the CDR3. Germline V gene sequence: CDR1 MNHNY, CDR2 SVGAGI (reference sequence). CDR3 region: CASSLGQGFGQPQHF. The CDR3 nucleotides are TGTGCCAGCAGTTTGGGACAGGGGTTTGGTCAGCCCCAGCATTTT.

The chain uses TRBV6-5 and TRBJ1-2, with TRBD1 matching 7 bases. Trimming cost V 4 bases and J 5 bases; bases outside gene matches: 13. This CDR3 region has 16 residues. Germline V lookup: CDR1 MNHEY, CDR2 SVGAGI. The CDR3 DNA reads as TGTGCCAGCAGTTCCTCGTCCGGGACAGTAAAATATGGCTACACCTTC. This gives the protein CASSSSSGTVKYGYTF.

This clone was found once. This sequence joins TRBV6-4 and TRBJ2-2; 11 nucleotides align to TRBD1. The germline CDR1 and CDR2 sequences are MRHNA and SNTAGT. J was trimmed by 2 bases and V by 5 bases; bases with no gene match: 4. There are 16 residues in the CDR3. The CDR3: CASSSGTGGNTGELFF. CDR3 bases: TGTGCCAGCAGTTCAGGGACAGGGGGAAACACCGGGGAGCTGTTTTTT.

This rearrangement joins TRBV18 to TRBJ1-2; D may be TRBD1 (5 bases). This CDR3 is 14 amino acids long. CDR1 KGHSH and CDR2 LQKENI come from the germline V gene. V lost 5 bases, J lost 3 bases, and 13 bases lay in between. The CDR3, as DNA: TGTGCCAGCTCAGAAGTCGCAGGGTACTATGGCTACACCTTC. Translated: CASSEVAGYYGYTF. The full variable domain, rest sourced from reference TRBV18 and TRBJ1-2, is NAGVMQNPRHLVRRRGQEARLRCSPMKGHSHVYWYRQLPEEGLKFMVYLQKENIIDESGMPKERFSAEFPKEGPSILRIQQVVRGDSAAYFCASSEVAGYYGYTFGSGTRLTVV.

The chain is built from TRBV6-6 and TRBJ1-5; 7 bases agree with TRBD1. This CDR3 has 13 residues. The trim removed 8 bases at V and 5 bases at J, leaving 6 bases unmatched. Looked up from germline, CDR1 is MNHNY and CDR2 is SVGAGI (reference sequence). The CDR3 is CASQIQGDQPQHF. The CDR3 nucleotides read TGTGCCAGCCAGATCCAGGGGGATCAGCCCCAGCATTTT.

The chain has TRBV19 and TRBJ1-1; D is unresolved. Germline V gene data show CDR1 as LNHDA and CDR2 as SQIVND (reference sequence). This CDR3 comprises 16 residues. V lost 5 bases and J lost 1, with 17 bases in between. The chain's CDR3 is CASSRIDTGKNTEAFF. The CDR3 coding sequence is TGTGCCAGTAGTCGTATCGACACCGGTAAGAACACTGAAGCTTTCTTT.

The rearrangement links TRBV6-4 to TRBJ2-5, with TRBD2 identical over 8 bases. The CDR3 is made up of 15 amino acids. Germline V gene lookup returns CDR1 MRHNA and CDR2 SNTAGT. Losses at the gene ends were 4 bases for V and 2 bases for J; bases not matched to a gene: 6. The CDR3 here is CASSVGAGEQETQYF. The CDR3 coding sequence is TGTGCCAGCAGTGTAGGAGCGGGGGAACAAGAGACCCAGTACTTC.

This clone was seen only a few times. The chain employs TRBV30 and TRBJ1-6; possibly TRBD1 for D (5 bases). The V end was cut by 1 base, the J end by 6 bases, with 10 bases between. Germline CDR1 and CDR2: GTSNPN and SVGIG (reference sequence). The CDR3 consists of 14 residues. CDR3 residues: CAWSGGDFNSPLHF. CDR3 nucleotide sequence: TGTGCCTGGAGTGGCGGGGACTTTAATTCACCCCTCCACTTT.

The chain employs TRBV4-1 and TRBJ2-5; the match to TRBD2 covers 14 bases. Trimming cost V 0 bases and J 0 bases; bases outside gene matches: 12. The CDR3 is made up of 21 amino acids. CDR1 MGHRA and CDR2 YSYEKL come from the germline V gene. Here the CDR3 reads CASSQDSGLAGGTTYQETQYF. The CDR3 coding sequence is TGCGCCAGCAGCCAAGATTCAGGACTAGCGGGGGGTACTACGTACCAAGAGACCCAGTACTTC.

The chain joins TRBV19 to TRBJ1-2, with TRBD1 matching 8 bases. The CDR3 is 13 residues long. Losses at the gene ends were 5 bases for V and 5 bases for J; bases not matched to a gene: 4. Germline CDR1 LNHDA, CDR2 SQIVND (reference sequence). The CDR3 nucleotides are TGTGCCAGTAGTCCTGGACAGGGTTATGGCTACACCTTC. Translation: CASSPGQGYGYTF.

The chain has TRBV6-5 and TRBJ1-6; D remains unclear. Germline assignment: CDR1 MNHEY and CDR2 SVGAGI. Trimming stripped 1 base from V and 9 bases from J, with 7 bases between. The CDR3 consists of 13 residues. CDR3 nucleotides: TGTGCCAGCAGTTACTTGGGGAGTTCACCCCTCCACTTT. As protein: CASSYLGSSPLHF.

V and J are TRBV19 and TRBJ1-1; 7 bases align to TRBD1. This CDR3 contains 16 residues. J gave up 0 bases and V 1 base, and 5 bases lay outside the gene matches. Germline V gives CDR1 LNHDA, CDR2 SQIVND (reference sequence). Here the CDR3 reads CASSIGPGQMNTEAFF. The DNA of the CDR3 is TGTGCCAGTAGTATAGGTCCGGGACAGATGAACACTGAAGCTTTCTTT.

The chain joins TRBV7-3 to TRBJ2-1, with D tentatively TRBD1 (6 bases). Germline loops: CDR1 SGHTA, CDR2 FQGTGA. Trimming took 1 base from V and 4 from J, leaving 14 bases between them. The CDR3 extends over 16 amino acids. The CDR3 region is CASSLIGGIGYNEQFF. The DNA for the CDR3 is TGTGCCAGCAGCTTAATAGGGGGAATCGGATACAATGAGCAGTTCTTC. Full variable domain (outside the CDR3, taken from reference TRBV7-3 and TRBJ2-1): GAGVSQTPSNKVTEKGKYVELRCDPISGHTALYWYRQSLGQGPEFLIYFQGTGAADDSGLPNDRFFAVRPEGSVSTLKIQRTERGDSAVYLCASSLIGGIGYNEQFFGPGTRLTVL.

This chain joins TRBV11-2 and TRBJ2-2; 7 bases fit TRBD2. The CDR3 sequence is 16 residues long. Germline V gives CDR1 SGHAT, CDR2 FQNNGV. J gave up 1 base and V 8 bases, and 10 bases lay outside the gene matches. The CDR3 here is CASVPWAGVNTGELFF. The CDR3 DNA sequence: TGTGCCAGCGTCCCTTGGGCGGGGGTGAACACCGGGGAGCTGTTTTTT.